This TCR beta chain was recorded in a study of PD-L1 blockade in urothelial cancer. Study information: Each participant's history included 0 to 3 prior chemotherapy regimens. T cell content in blood samples showed a median of 141,255.

The time point was: peripheral blood 6 weeks after treatment start. This clone was seen a few times. The germline V gene has CDR1 WNHNN and CDR2 SYGVQD (reference sequence). J was trimmed by 4 bases and V by 3 bases; bases with no gene match: 3. The CDR3 runs 15 residues. Sequencing used immunoSEQ multiplex PCR; TCRdb keeps in-frame clones, though not all of them. The sample has 100,000 to 150,000 clones, about 82% seen once. The rearrangement uses TRBV10-1 and TRBJ1-6; 7 bases agree with TRBD1. The specimen comprised PBMCs, sampled around atezolizumab (anti-PD-L1) treatment. This clonotype was obtained from a man aged 45 to 65 with urothelial cancer. As DNA, the CDR3 is TGCGCCAGCAGTGAAACAGGGGCTTATAATTCACCCCTCCACTTT. Amino acids: CASSETGAYNSPLHF.